The 11 T cell receptor beta chains given below trace back to one sample, sequenced in a study of neoadjuvant nivolumab and ipilimumab in lung cancer. Generated by immunoSEQ multiplex PCR, the TCRdb table keeps only in-frame clones and is missing some. Of 25,000 to 30,000 clones listed, 82% were seen once; the top ten hold approximately 8.6%. Sequenced material: tumor tissue, taken after neoadjuvant nivolumab, alone or with ipilimumab, at or shortly before surgery. These receptors originate from an adult with non-small cell lung cancer.

This chain uses TRBV30 with TRBJ2-5; no reliable D call. Germline assignment: CDR1 GTSNPN and CDR2 SVGIG (reference sequence). With 0 bases removed from V and 0 bases from J, the gap between germline ends came to 8 bases. CDR3 length: 14 residues. In nucleotides, the CDR3 is TGTGCCTGGAGTGTAAGGCAGTACCAAGAGACCCAGTACTTC. Translating it yields CAWSVRQYQETQYF.

This clone came up a few times. The chain employs TRBV4-2 and TRBJ2-7; D call uncertain. V lost 4 bases, J lost 12 bases, and 13 bases lay in between. The germline V gene has CDR1 LGHNA and CDR2 YNFKEQ. The CDR3 is made up of 11 amino acids. CDR3 bases: TGTGCCAGCAGCCGCTCCGCGCTCTTGTACTTC. Translation: CASSRSALLYF.

The chain employs TRBV11-3 and TRBJ2-1; D is possibly TRBD2 (5 bases). V lost 1 base and J lost 0, with 10 bases in between. CDR1 SGHNT and CDR2 YENEEA come from the germline V gene. CDR3 length equals 16 residues. The CDR3 spells CASSLGGTSSYNEQFF. As DNA, the CDR3 is TGTGCCAGCAGCTTAGGTGGTACTAGCTCCTACAATGAGCAGTTCTTC.

The J gene is TRBJ2-7, the V gene TRBV5-1; TRBD2 matches at 14 bases. The V segment lost 4 bases and the J segment 3 bases; nucleotides outside the gene matches: 6. The CDR3 has 16 amino acids. Germline V gene sequence: CDR1 SGHRS, CDR2 YFSETQ. CDR3: CASSPGLAGEGYEQYF. CDR3 bases: TGCGCCAGCAGCCCGGGACTAGCGGGAGAGGGCTACGAGCAGTACTTC.

This sequence joins TRBV7-9 and TRBJ2-3; no firm D call. The V gene lost 5 bases and the J gene lost 6 bases, with 21 bases spanning the gap. Germline V gene sequence: CDR1 SEHNR, CDR2 FQNEAQ (reference sequence). This CDR3 has 16 amino acids. The CDR3 here is CASSLGLREAGDTQYF. DNA for the CDR3: TGTGCCAGCAGCCTCGGGCTTCGAGAGGCCGGGGATACGCAGTATTTT. Full variable domain (rest looked up from reference TRBV7-9 and TRBJ2-3): DTGVSQNPRHKITKRGQNVTFRCDPISEHNRLYWYRQTLGQGPEFLTYFQNEAQLEKSRLLSDRFSAERPKGSFSTLEIQRTEQGDSAMYLCASSLGLREAGDTQYFGPGTRLTVL.

This clone was seen more than once but under ten times. J is TRBJ1-2 and V is TRBV7-8; perhaps TRBD1 as D (6 bases). From germline, CDR1 is SGHVS and CDR2 FQNEAQ. Trimming pared 4 bases from V and 4 bases from J, leaving 13 bases between. This CDR3 comprises 14 residues. The CDR3 DNA is TGTGCCAGCAGCTGGGACACTTCCCGCTATGGCTACACCTTC. This translates into CASSWDTSRYGYTF.

This clone was counted only a few times. V is TRBV5-1 and J is TRBJ1-1; 7 bases are shared with TRBD1. Trimming removed 3 bases from V and 5 bases from J; junction bases left unmatched: 7. The CDR3 sequence is 14 residues long. The germline V gene has CDR1 SGHRS and CDR2 YFSETQ. The chain's CDR3 is CASSSRQGRTEAFF. The CDR3 DNA reads TGCGCCAGCAGCTCGAGACAGGGAAGGACTGAAGCTTTCTTT.

The chain couples TRBV7-4 to TRBJ2-7; 7 bases are shared with TRBD2. Germline V lookup: CDR1 SGHVT, CDR2 SQSDAQ. V trimming: 4 bases; J trimming: 3 bases; junction bases outside the gene matches: 12. The CDR3 length is 16 residues. CDR3 in DNA: TGTGCCAGCAGCTCAGCGGGATACAAAGACTACTACGAGCAGTACTTC. Translation gives CASSSAGYKDYYEQYF. The complete variable domain, with remaining parts taken from reference TRBV7-4 and TRBJ2-7, reads GAGVSQSPRYKVAKRGRDVALRCDSISGHVTLYWYRQTLGQGSEVLTYSQSDAQRDKSGRPSGRFSAERPERSVSTLKIQRTEQGDSAVYLCASSSAGYKDYYEQYFGPGTRLTVT.

The chain links TRBV6-5 to TRBJ2-7, with 9 bases that match TRBD1. Trimming cost V 1 base and J 0 bases; bases outside gene matches: 4. The CDR3 runs 16 residues. CDR1 and CDR2 from the germline V gene are MNHEY and SVGAGI. CDR3 DNA sequence: TGTGCCAGCAGTTACTACGGACAGGGGAGCTCCTACGAGCAGTACTTC. This translates into CASSYYGQGSSYEQYF.

This clone has just a few counts. The chain joins TRBV6-5 to TRBJ1-1; 7 bases agree with TRBD1. The length of the CDR3 is 15 residues. CDR1 and CDR2 from the germline V gene are MNHEY and SVGAGI. Trimming cost V 7 bases and J 3 bases; bases outside gene matches: 11. The CDR3 coding sequence is TGTGCCAGCAACCCGTCGCAGGGGGTTGACACTGAAGCTTTCTTT. Amino acid sequence: CASNPSQGVDTEAFF.

The V gene is TRBV6-5, the J gene TRBJ2-2; D is unresolved. V gave up 6 bases and J gave up 0 bases, with 11 bases separating them. The CDR3 is 15 amino acids. The V gene's germline CDR1 is MNHEY and CDR2 SVGAGI. In DNA, the CDR3 is TGTGCCAGCAGCCCGTGGCATTCGAACACCGGGGAGCTGTTTTTT. This encodes CASSPWHSNTGELFF.